The source of this T cell receptor (beta chain) is a study of CXCR4 blockade with PD-1 therapy in pancreatic cancer. Study conclusions and caveats: Intratumoral clonality (mean around 0.14) exceeded healthy blood (roughly 0.05) but did not track survival. Frequent tumor clones were encoded by many distinct rearrangements, suggesting shared antigens.

This clone has a handful of counts. What it recognizes is unknown. CDR3 size: 14 residues. Trimming removed 3 bases from V and 2 bases from J, with 11 bases in between. Looked up from germline, CDR1 is SGHNT and CDR2 is YENEEA. The protocol was immunoSEQ multiplex PCR, while the TCRdb copy is restricted to in-frame clones and leaves out a portion. The table shows about 1,700 clones, with around 39% occurring only once. This chain links TRBV11-3 with TRBJ2-7, with D unclear. This clonotype was obtained from a human donor with pancreatic ductal adenocarcinoma. Specimen: tumor tissue. The CDR3 loop is CASSLLGSPYEQYF. CDR3 in DNA: TGTGCCAGCAGCTTGTTGGGCAGCCCCTACGAGCAGTACTTC.